Listed below are T cell receptor beta chains from one sample, sequenced in a study of T-cell memory formation after mild COVID-19. TCRdb reprocessed the 5' RACE reads via MiXCR and lists one record per CDR3 protein. The sample has tens of thousands of distinct CDR3 sequences; 11% to 15% are singletons. Sequenced sample: PBMCs or a T cell subset sorted from them (not recorded which). These receptors were taken from an adult woman who had mild COVID-19 (a few samples of this study predate the infection). Cell type and time point are not known. Each CDR3 is given with its conserved first and last residue. Each record gives: D gene, V gene, clone size, J gene, CDR3 DNA, CDR3 protein. The D gene is left open where the match is weak. Some rows mark clone size as missing; the rest say once, few, many or name a class of expanded clone.

NA	TRBV6-4	NA	TRBJ2-6	TGTGCCAGCAGTGACTCGAAATCTGGGGCCAACGTCCTGACTTTC	CASSDSKSGANVLTF
TRBD2	TRBV28	many	TRBJ2-7	TGTGCCAGCAGTTTATGGGCGGGAGCAACGGAGGAGCAGTACTTC	CASSLWAGATEEQYF
NA	TRBV3-1	NA	TRBJ2-1	TGTGCCAGCAGCCACGGTGATGAGCAGTTCTTC	CASSHGDEQFF
NA	TRBV12-3/TRBV12-4	NA	TRBJ2-7	TGTGCCAGCAGTTTCGGGACTGCAACCTACGAGCAGTACTTC	CASSFGTATYEQYF
NA	TRBV11-2	NA	TRBJ2-1	TGTGCCAGCAGCTTAGGGGCAGGGGACTACAATGAGCAGTTCTTC	CASSLGAGDYNEQFF
TRBD1	TRBV9	NA	TRBJ2-7	TGTGCCAGCAGCGAGACAGGGCGGGCCTACGAGCAGTACTTC	CASSETGRAYEQYF
TRBD1	TRBV6-5	few	TRBJ1-2	TGTGCCAGCAGTTACTCTAAGACAGGGACAACCTCTAACTATGGCTACACCTTC	CASSYSKTGTTSNYGYTF
TRBD1	TRBV7-8	few	TRBJ1-1	TGTGCCAGCAGCTTAGAGACAGGGGTCACTGAAGCTTTCTTT	CASSLETGVTEAFF
TRBD2	TRBV25-1	NA	TRBJ2-5	TGTGCCAGCAGTGATCCTCCTAGCGGGGAAAATCAAGAGACCCAGTACTTC	CASSDPPSGENQETQYF
NA	TRBV4-2	NA	TRBJ1-1	TGTGCCAGCAGCCAACTCGGACCGAACACTGAAGCTTTCTTT	CASSQLGPNTEAFF
TRBD2	TRBV9	NA	TRBJ2-1	TGTGCCAGCAGCGCCTGGGGGCTAGCGGGGAACAATGAGCAGTTCTTC	CASSAWGLAGNNEQFF
TRBD2	TRBV4-1	once	TRBJ2-1	TGCGCCAGCAGCCAAGATACCGGGACTAGCGGGAATGAGCAGTTCTTC	CASSQDTGTSGNEQFF
TRBD2	TRBV12-3/TRBV12-4	NA	TRBJ2-1	TGTGCCAGCAGTTTAAAGACTAGCGGGGTCTACAATGAGCAGTTCTTC	CASSLKTSGVYNEQFF
TRBD2	TRBV7-6	few	TRBJ2-2	TGTGCCACCGCGAGGACTAGATACACCGGGGAGCTGTTTTTT	CATARTRYTGELFF
NA	TRBV9	many	TRBJ2-5	TGTGCCAGCAGCGGGCAGGGAGCCCAAGAGACCCAGTACTTC	CASSGQGAQETQYF
NA	TRBV7-9	NA	TRBJ2-3	TGTGCCAGCAGCTTCTCCCCCGGGGGAGATACGCAGTATTTT	CASSFSPGGDTQYF
NA	TRBV6-2/TRBV6-3	many	TRBJ1-1	TGTGCCAGCAGTTATGAGGGTAACACTGAAGCTTTCTTT	CASSYEGNTEAFF
NA	TRBV5-5	NA	TRBJ2-7	TGTGCCAGCAGCCTGACGGTCTGGGGGGCCCACGAGCAGTACTTC	CASSLTVWGAHEQYF
TRBD1	TRBV9	few	TRBJ1-6	TGTGCCAGCAGCGTAGCACAGGGGCGGAATTCACCCCTCCACTTT	CASSVAQGRNSPLHF
NA	TRBV12-3/TRBV12-4	NA	TRBJ2-1	TGTGCCAGCAGTTCTAGCCACAATGAGCAGTTCTTC	CASSSSHNEQFF
NA	TRBV15	few	TRBJ1-2	TGTGCCACCAGCAGAGATATTACTTCTGCTAACTATGGCTACACCTTC	CATSRDITSANYGYTF
NA	TRBV20-1	many	TRBJ2-1	TGCAGTGCATCCGGACAGACATACAATGAGCAGTTCTTC	CSASGQTYNEQFF
NA	TRBV21-1	few	TRBJ1-4	TGTGCCAGCAGCAAAGATTGGCCAGACCATGAAAAACTGTTTTTT	CASSKDWPDHEKLFF
TRBD1	TRBV18	few	TRBJ1-5	TGTGCCAGCTCACCCGGGCAGTCAGGGGGCCATCAGCCCCAGCATTTT	CASSPGQSGGHQPQHF
NA	TRBV7-3	few	TRBJ2-1	TGTGCCAGCAGCTTAGATGGGGATGAGCAGTTCTTC	CASSLDGDEQFF
NA	TRBV6-5	NA	TRBJ2-1	TGTGCCAGCAGAGATGGACGGGCTAGGGTCACCTACAATGAGCAGTTCTTC	CASRDGRARVTYNEQFF
NA	TRBV11-2	NA	TRBJ1-2	TGTGCCAGCAAGCGATTGGGGACCAACTATGGCTACACCTTC	CASKRLGTNYGYTF
NA	TRBV7-3	NA	TRBJ2-6	TGTGCCAGCAGCCCCGGTCTCTACCCCTCTGGGGCCAACGTCCTGACTTTC	CASSPGLYPSGANVLTF
NA	TRBV12-3/TRBV12-4	NA	TRBJ2-7	TGTGCCAGCAGTCTGGGGGTCGCGCAGTACTTC	CASSLGVAQYF
TRBD1	TRBV20-1	NA	TRBJ2-7	TGCAGTGCTAGGGGAGTCCGGGACAGCTCCTACGAGCAGTACTTC	CSARGVRDSSYEQYF
NA	TRBV12-3/TRBV12-4	few	TRBJ1-2	TGTGCCAGCAGTTTATCCGGGACGATTAACTATGGCTACACCTTC	CASSLSGTINYGYTF
NA	TRBV15	NA	TRBJ1-5	TGTGCCACCAGCGATCAGGGATACAATCAGCCCCAGCATTTT	CATSDQGYNQPQHF
NA	TRBV7-6	few	TRBJ1-1	TGTGCCAGCAGCTCAAACACTGAAGCTTTCTTT	CASSSNTEAFF
NA	TRBV5-5	NA	TRBJ2-7	TGTGCCAGCAGCTTGGAGTGGGGAGGATCCTACGAGCAGTACTTC	CASSLEWGGSYEQYF
NA	TRBV7-2	NA	TRBJ2-5	TGTGCCAGCAACGATGGGACAGCGGGGACCCAGTACTTC	CASNDGTAGTQYF
NA	TRBV7-7	few	TRBJ2-3	TGTGCTAGCAGCTTAGGCAGAGGCACAGATACGCAGTATTTT	CASSLGRGTDTQYF
TRBD1	TRBV3-1	NA	TRBJ2-4	TGTGCCAGCAGCCCAAGACAGGGGGCGGGAAACATTCAGTACTTC	CASSPRQGAGNIQYF